The rows below give T cell receptor beta chains drawn from one sample of a study of blood T cell repertoires in COVID-19. Some clones are missing from TCRdb's copy, which holds only in-frame ones; the method was immunoSEQ multiplex PCR. The table records over 250,000 clones, 70% to 90% of them present only once. Sequencing was done on a sample of peripheral blood. These receptors all stem from a woman in her 70s with COVID-19, enrolled during active disease. Each CDR3 is given with its conserved first and last residue. A D gene is named only where the DNA matches it firmly. Size is stated for part of the rows, as once, few or many counts, or as a class when the clone is expanded.

size,J,V,D,CDR3,DNA
NA,TRBJ2-5,TRBV4-2,TRBD2,CASSRSAGGGETQYF,TGTGCCAGCAGCCGATCAGCGGGGGGAGGGGAGACCCAGTACTTC
once,TRBJ1-5,TRBV30,NA,CAWSPQGNQPQHF,TGTGCCTGGAGTCCCCAGGGAAATCAGCCCCAGCATTTT
NA,TRBJ2-5,TRBV7-2,NA,CASSLLGSLQETQYF,TGTGCCAGCAGCTTACTCGGGAGCCTACAAGAGACCCAGTACTTC
NA,TRBJ1-2,TRBV9,NA,CASRGGGHGYTF,TGTGCCAGCAGAGGCGGGGGACATGGCTACACCTTC
NA,TRBJ2-7,TRBV10-1,TRBD1,CASSERTGLGYEQYF,TGCGCCAGCAGCGAAAGGACAGGCTTAGGGTACGAGCAGTACTTC
NA,TRBJ1-2,TRBV5-5,NA,CASSLSGGYGYTF,TGTGCCAGCAGCTTGAGCGGTGGCTATGGCTACACCTTC
NA,TRBJ1-3,TRBV5-1,NA,CASSPMGGSGNTIYF,TGCGCCAGCAGCCCGATGGGGGGCTCTGGAAACACCATATATTTT
NA,TRBJ2-2,TRBV27,NA,CASSWGAGELFF,TGTGCCAGCAGCTGGGGGGCCGGGGAGCTGTTTTTT
NA,TRBJ2-5,TRBV7-2,NA,CASSLGRYQETQYF,TGTGCCAGCAGCTTGGGGCGGTACCAAGAGACCCAGTACTTC
once,TRBJ1-5,TRBV10-1,NA,CASSHSNQPQHF,TGCGCCAGCTCCCATAGCAATCAGCCCCAGCATTTT
NA,TRBJ2-5,TRBV3-1/TRBV3-2,NA,CASSQDVETQYF,TGTGCCAGCAGCCAAGACGTGGAGACCCAGTACTTC
NA,TRBJ2-2,TRBV2,TRBD1,CASTGTGRSGELFF,TGTGCCAGCACCGGGACAGGGAGGTCCGGGGAGCTGTTTTTT
NA,TRBJ1-5,TRBV28,NA,CASYPLGESSSNQPQHF,TGTGCCAGCTACCCTCTCGGGGAGTCTTCTAGCAATCAGCCCCAGCATTTT
NA,TRBJ1-1,TRBV6-6,NA,CASSTKGGTEAFF,TGTGCCAGCAGTACAAAGGGAGGGACTGAAGCTTTCTTT
NA,TRBJ1-2,TRBV9,NA,CASTGHNYGYTF,TGTGCCAGCACTGGACACAACTATGGCTACACCTTC
NA,TRBJ2-7,TRBV19,TRBD1,CASSITGTGGSSYEQYF,TGTGCCAGTAGTATCACCGGGACAGGGGGGTCCTCCTACGAGCAGTACTTC
NA,TRBJ2-7,TRBV5-1,NA,CASSPGTLGPYEQYF,TGCGCCAGCAGCCCCGGGACACTGGGGCCCTACGAGCAGTACTTC
NA,TRBJ1-1,TRBV19,TRBD1,CASSAGGQGAFRAFF,TGTGCCAGTAGTGCGGGAGGACAGGGGGCGTTCCGAGCTTTCTTT
NA,TRBJ2-7,TRBV12-3/TRBV12-4,NA,CASSTQGPYEQYF,TGTGCCAGCAGTACACAGGGACCCTACGAGCAGTACTTC
NA,TRBJ1-2,TRBV30,NA,CAWSVGGVVRGYTF,TGTGCCTGGAGTGTTGGAGGGGTCGTACGTGGCTACACCTTC
many,TRBJ1-3,TRBV7-8,NA,CASSFGQSNSGNTIYF,TGTGCCAGCAGCTTCGGACAGTCCAACTCTGGAAACACCATATATTTT
NA,TRBJ2-7,TRBV7-2,NA,CASSAGLNYEQYF,TGTGCCAGCAGCGCGGGACTGAATTACGAGCAGTACTTC
NA,TRBJ2-5,TRBV28,NA,CASSYLARMEETQYF,TGTGCCAGCAGTTACCTAGCGAGGATGGAGGAGACCCAGTACTTC
NA,TRBJ1-3,TRBV24-1,TRBD1,CATSDLQGSTIYF,TGTGCCACCAGTGATCTACAGGGGAGCACCATATATTTT
NA,TRBJ1-6,TRBV5-1,NA,CASSLAGDNNSPLHF,TGCGCCAGCAGCTTGGCCGGGGATAATAATTCACCCCTCCACTTT
NA,TRBJ2-3,TRBV19,NA,CASTLGGGTDTQYF,TGTGCCAGTACCCTCGGCGGGGGCACAGATACGCAGTATTTT
NA,TRBJ1-2,TRBV4-3,NA,CASSQDSPVDGGYTF,TGCGCCAGCAGCCAAGATAGTCCGGTCGATGGTGGCTACACCTTC
NA,TRBJ2-1,TRBV2,TRBD2,CASSGILAGRYNEQFF,TGTGCCAGCAGCGGGATTCTAGCGGGGCGGTACAATGAGCAGTTCTTC
NA,TRBJ1-2,TRBV6-2/TRBV6-3,NA,CASSNRVHNYGYTF,TGTGCCAGCAGTAACAGGGTCCATAACTATGGCTACACCTTC
NA,TRBJ1-1,TRBV12-3/TRBV12-4,NA,CASSLKRTEAFF,TGTGCCAGCAGTTTAAAGAGGACTGAAGCTTTCTTT
NA,TRBJ1-4,TRBV13,NA,CASSLSRTATNEKLFF,TGTGCCAGCAGCTTATCCCGTACTGCAACTAATGAAAAACTGTTTTTT
NA,TRBJ1-2,TRBV28,NA,CASSPPGAGEYGYTF,TGTGCCAGCAGTCCCCCCGGGGCGGGAGAGTATGGCTACACCTTC
NA,TRBJ1-2,TRBV6-5,NA,CACAQGENYGYTF,TGTGCCTGCGCACAGGGAGAAAACTATGGCTACACCTTC
NA,TRBJ1-5,TRBV5-3,TRBD1,CARSPFGQDHSNQPQHF,TGTGCCAGAAGCCCGTTCGGACAGGACCATAGCAATCAGCCCCAGCATTTT
NA,TRBJ2-7,TRBV19,TRBD2,CASSIDAGGPSYEQYF,TGTGCCAGTAGTATCGATGCGGGGGGCCCCTCCTACGAGCAGTACTTC
NA,TRBJ2-5,TRBV7-2,TRBD2,CASTLAGGPEETQYF,TGTGCCAGCACCCTAGCGGGGGGGCCGGAAGAGACCCAGTACTTC
NA,TRBJ1-2,TRBV5-6,TRBD1,CASSYRDRYPGYTF,TGTGCCAGCAGCTACCGGGACAGGTACCCGGGGTACACCTTC
NA,TRBJ1-6,TRBV3-1/TRBV3-2,TRBD1,CASSPWTGFLNSPLHF,TGTGCCAGCAGCCCTTGGACAGGGTTTTTGAATTCACCCCTCCACTTT
NA,TRBJ1-5,TRBV19,TRBD1,CASREGGQVSQPQHF,TGTGCCAGTAGAGAGGGGGGACAGGTCAGTCAGCCCCAGCATTTT
NA,TRBJ2-7,TRBV25-1,NA,CASSVRAYEQYF,TGTGCCAGCAGTGTTAGAGCCTACGAGCAGTACTTC
NA,TRBJ1-1,TRBV11-3,NA,CASSSDSDTEAFF,TGTGCCAGCAGTTCGGACAGTGACACTGAAGCTTTCTTT